Presented here are 2 T cell receptor beta chains from one specimen sequenced in a study of blood T cell repertoires in COVID-19. Repertoires were generated with immunoSEQ multiplex PCR, while TCRdb's copy carries only in-frame clones and drops some. The profile shows about 210,000 clones, roughly 90% of them singletons. The sample comprised PBMCs or T cells enriched from blood (not recorded which). These receptors came from a man aged 18 to 30 with acute COVID-19.

V gene TRBV19 combines with J gene TRBJ1-1, with a weak D call TRBD1 (6 bases). Germline V gives CDR1 LNHDA, CDR2 SQIVND (reference sequence). This CDR3 has 14 amino acids. Trimming took off 6 bases at V and 1 base at J, with 12 bases between the two ends. This chain's CDR3 is CASSLRGANTEAFF. CDR3 nucleotide sequence: TGTGCCAGTAGCCTCCGGGGGGCGAACACTGAAGCTTTCTTT.

This chain uses TRBV6-4 with TRBJ2-7; TRBD2 agrees at 13 bases. CDR3 size: 15 residues. Trimming cost V 7 bases and J 6 bases; bases outside gene matches: 9. Germline CDR1 reads MRHNA; CDR2 reads SNTAGT. The CDR3 nucleotides read TGTGCCAGCACCGGACTAGCGGGAGACGACTGCGAGCAGTACTTC. Translation gives CASTGLAGDDCEQYF.